This T cell receptor (beta chain) was captured in a study of cytomegalovirus exposure and HLA in healthy donors. PCR employed 60 Vbeta and 13 Jbeta primers. Authors' processing steps: In a later analysis, roughly 86 million unique TCR beta chains included roughly 11 million shared by two or more donors. TCRdb keeps only in-frame clones here, not all; method: immunoSEQ multiplex PCR. V, J and clone size reflect that table, while D and trimming were determined from the DNA. This sample carries 150,000 to 200,000 clones, more than 70% of them seen once, and the ten largest clones take about 1.3%. Germline V CDR1 and CDR2: MNHNS, SASEGT. CDR3 length equals 16 residues. Trimming took off 2 bases at V and 6 bases at J, with 17 bases between the two ends.

The sequence came from a man aged 55 to 70 in good health and CMV-seronegative. The source material was PBMCs. The chain has TRBV6-1 and TRBJ1-5, with D maybe TRBD1 (5 bases). DNA for the CDR3: TGTGCCAGCAGTGAATCTCCCCCGTCGGGGGGTCAGCCCCAGCATTTT. Amino acid sequence: CASSESPPSGGQPQHF.